The 25 T cell receptor beta chains reported below all come from one sample, sequenced in a study of blood T cell repertoires in COVID-19. The repertoire was sequenced with immunoSEQ multiplex PCR; TCRdb's copy has only in-frame clones and lacks some. The profile shows around 460,000 clones, approximately 90% of them singletons. The sequenced sample was peripheral blood. The receptors derive from a man aged 18 to 29 with COVID-19, enrolled during active disease.

The DNA of the CDR3 is TGTGCCAGCAGAGTGGCCCTGCAGGGCTCCTACGAGCAGTACTTC. Amino acids: CASRVALQGSYEQYF. The rearrangement joins TRBV28 to TRBJ2-7; maybe TRBD1 (5 bases). With 6 bases removed from V and 0 bases from J, the gap between germline ends came to 15 bases. The CDR3 totals 15 residues. The germline V gene has CDR1 MDHEN and CDR2 SYDVKM.

The V gene is TRBV9, the J gene TRBJ1-1; D remains ambiguous. The CDR3 is made up of 14 amino acids. Trimming stripped 0 bases from V and 8 bases from J, with 14 bases between. Germline values: CDR1 SGDLS, CDR2 YYNGEE. CDR3 DNA sequence: TGTGCCAGCAGCGTAGAGGGCCTTCCGGGGGAAGCTTTCTTT. As protein: CASSVEGLPGEAFF.

A word on this clone: The junction departs from germline at one end; a sequencing error may be responsible. This chain joins TRBV3-1 (or the pseudogene TRBV3-2) and TRBJ2-7; 16 bases fit TRBD2. The germline CDR1 and CDR2 sequences are LGHDT and YNNKEL (reference sequence). This CDR3 region has 14 residues. CDR3 DNA sequence: TGTGCCAGCAGCCCACCGGGACTAGCGGGAGGGCCCCACTTC. It translates to CASSPPGLAGGPHF.

Comments on this clone: Germline and junction disagree at one end, which may indicate a read error. The CDR3 loop reads CVRQGQGGANVLTF. The DNA of the CDR3 is TGCGTAAGACAGGGCCAGGGCGGGGCCAACGTCCTGACTTTC. This chain links TRBV19 with TRBJ2-6; 7 positions match TRBD1. The CDR3 is made up of 14 amino acids. CDR1 and CDR2 from the germline V gene are LNHDA and SQIVND (reference sequence).

The V and J genes are TRBV19 and TRBJ2-6; D unclear. CDR3 size: 15 residues. The V end lost 1 base, the J end lost 3 bases, and 7 bases lay between the germline ends. CDR1 LNHDA and CDR2 SQIVND come from the germline V gene (reference sequence). CDR3 bases: TGTGCCAGTAGTATAGGCGTCCGTGGGGCCAACGTCCTGACTTTC. Its translation is CASSIGVRGANVLTF.

The chain joins TRBV5-1 to TRBJ2-3, with unresolved D. Germline-derived CDR1 and CDR2 are SGHRS and YFSETQ. This CDR3 has 12 residues. The germline V and J ends were trimmed by 4 bases and 3 bases, with 6 bases remaining between them. Here the CDR3 DNA reads TGCGCCAGCAGCGGGCCGACAGATACGCAGTATTTT. As protein: CASSGPTDTQYF. Variable domain in full (rest from reference TRBV5-1 and TRBJ2-3): KAGVTQTPRYLIKTRGQQVTLSCSPISGHRSVSWYQQTPGQGLQFLFEYFSETQRNKGNFPGRFSGRQFSNSRSEMNVSTLELGDSALYLCASSGPTDTQYFGPGTRLTVL.

V gene TRBV4-1 combines with J gene TRBJ1-6; the D is unclear. The V gene lost 1 base and the J gene lost 10 bases, with 8 bases spanning the gap. CDR3 length: 13 residues. The germline gives CDR1 MGHRA, CDR2 YSYEKL. The DNA of the CDR3 is TGCGCCAGCAGCCAAGTGAGCGGGTCACCCCTCCACTTT. Protein product: CASSQVSGSPLHF.

The V gene is TRBV2, the J gene TRBJ2-3; 10 nucleotides agree with TRBD2. The CDR3 extends over 16 amino acids. V shed 0 bases, J shed 3 bases, and the junction held 3 bases outside the gene matches. Germline loops: CDR1 SNHLY, CDR2 FYNNEI. The CDR3 spells CASSEASGGSTDTQYF. The DNA for the CDR3 is TGTGCCAGCAGTGAAGCTAGCGGGGGGTCGACAGATACGCAGTATTTT.

V usage is TRBV2 and J usage is TRBJ2-2, with 7 nucleotides matching TRBD2. Losses at the gene ends were 6 bases for V and 0 bases for J; bases not matched to a gene: 7. CDR1 is SNHLY, CDR2 FYNNEI, per germline. CDR3 length: 16 amino acids. The CDR3 sequence is CASRGGLVSNTGELFF. As DNA, the CDR3 is TGTGCCAGCAGGGGGGGGTTGGTCTCGAACACCGGGGAGCTGTTTTTT.

The chain combines TRBV27 with TRBJ1-1; D is unclear. Trimming removed 5 bases from V and 6 bases from J, with 10 bases in between. The CDR3 consists of 12 residues. Per germline, CDR1 MNHEY and CDR2 SMNVEV (reference sequence). Here the CDR3 reads CASSKRHSEAFF. CDR3 sequence (DNA): TGTGCCAGCAGTAAAAGACATTCTGAAGCTTTCTTT.

The chain carries TRBV5-1 and TRBJ2-3; D possibly corresponds to TRBD2 (6 bases). The CDR3 length is 15 residues. V was clipped by 0 bases and J by 1 base, with 9 bases between them. Germline values: CDR1 SGHRS, CDR2 YFSETQ. The CDR3 DNA reads as TGCGCCAGCAGCTTGGTTTCTAGCGGCACAGATACGCAGTATTTT. It translates to CASSLVSSGTDTQYF. Filled out from reference TRBV5-1 and TRBJ2-3, the complete variable domain reads KAGVTQTPRYLIKTRGQQVTLSCSPISGHRSVSWYQQTPGQGLQFLFEYFSETQRNKGNFPGRFSGRQFSNSRSEMNVSTLELGDSALYLCASSLVSSGTDTQYFGPGTRLTVL.

The V gene is TRBV7-7, the J gene TRBJ1-6, with D possibly matching TRBD1 (5 bases). This CDR3 is built from 13 residues. The germline V and J ends were trimmed by 5 bases and 6 bases, with 8 bases remaining between them. Per the germline V gene, CDR1 is SSHAT and CDR2 is FNYEAQ (reference sequence). CDR3 in amino acids: CASSPDSNSPLHF. The CDR3 coding sequence is TGTGCCAGCAGCCCAGACAGTAATTCACCCCTCCACTTT.

In nucleotides, the CDR3 is TGTGCCAGCTCACCACGGCTAGCGGGAGGTTGGGAGACCCAGTACTTC. Amino acids: CASSPRLAGGWETQYF. The V call is TRBV18, the J call TRBJ2-5, with TRBD2 matching over 11 bases. Germline loops: CDR1 KGHSH, CDR2 LQKENI. The CDR3 length is 16 residues. The V gene end was trimmed by 1 base and the J gene end by 5 bases; junction bases not matched to a gene: 6.

The V call is TRBV19, the J call TRBJ1-1, with unresolved D. Germline loops: CDR1 LNHDA, CDR2 SQIVND (reference sequence). The V end lost 7 bases, the J end lost 2 bases, and 17 bases lay between the germline ends. The CDR3 has 15 amino acids. CDR3 amino acids: CASTHPYGVNTEAFF. The CDR3 nucleotides are TGTGCCAGTACCCACCCTTACGGGGTAAACACTGAAGCTTTCTTT.

This clone was detected only once. V and J are TRBV12-5 and TRBJ2-3, with a tentative D call TRBD2 (6 bases). The V and J ends lost 5 bases and 4 bases respectively, with 22 bases between them. Per the germline V gene, CDR1 is LGHNT and CDR2 is FRNRAP. The CDR3 sequence is 17 residues long. In nucleotides, the CDR3 is TGTGCTAGTGGTCCGAAGTACCGGGCCCCGGGGGCAGATACGCAGTATTTT. Translation gives CASGPKYRAPGADTQYF. Supplemented by reference TRBV12-5 and TRBJ2-3, the full variable domain reads DARVTQTPRHKVTEMGQEVTMRCQPILGHNTVFWYRQTMMQGLELLAYFRNRAPLDDSGMPKDRFSAEMPDATLATLKIQPSEPRDSAVYFCASGPKYRAPGADTQYFGPGTRLTVL.

J is TRBJ2-7 and V is TRBV4-1; TRBD1 aligns across 7 bases. Germline V gene sequence: CDR1 MGHRA, CDR2 YSYEKL. The V gene end was trimmed by 4 bases and the J gene end by 1 base; junction bases not matched to a gene: 7. This CDR3 is 15 amino acids long. This chain's CDR3 is CASSPGTDWSYEQYF. The CDR3, as DNA: TGCGCCAGCAGCCCAGGGACAGACTGGTCCTACGAGCAGTACTTC.

This clone has just one count. The gene calls are TRBV7-9 and TRBJ2-2; no firm D call. Germline V gene lookup returns CDR1 SEHNR and CDR2 FQNEAQ (reference sequence). Trimming shortened V by 5 bases and J by 4 bases, and 8 bases separated the two germline ends. CDR3 length: 13 amino acids. CDR3 DNA sequence: TGTGCCAGCAGCCCCCAACTCACCGGGGAGCTGTTTTTT. Amino acid sequence: CASSPQLTGELFF.

The chain carries TRBV19 and TRBJ2-2; 12 nucleotides align to TRBD2. This CDR3 spans 16 amino acids. J gave up 7 bases and V 5 bases, and 8 bases lay outside the gene matches. CDR1 is LNHDA and CDR2 is SQIVND in the germline V gene (reference sequence). The CDR3 is CASSSTSGGPGGELFF. CDR3 DNA sequence: TGTGCCAGTAGTTCTACTAGCGGGGGGCCGGGCGGGGAGCTGTTTTTT.

The count of this clone is one. The rearrangement joins TRBV2 to TRBJ1-1; 12 positions match TRBD1. The CDR3 totals 16 residues. After removal of 6 bases from V and 4 bases from J, the junction contained 9 bases not matched to a gene. Germline V lookup: CDR1 SNHLY, CDR2 FYNNEI. For the CDR3, the DNA is TGTGCCAGCAGCCGGGACAGGGGGCAGATCGGCACTGAAGCTTTCTTT. Translation gives CASSRDRGQIGTEAFF.

CDR3 sequence reads: CSALRDRDTDTQYF. CDR3 coding DNA: TGCAGCGCGCTCCGGGACAGGGACACAGATACGCAGTATTTT. The chain links TRBV29-1 to TRBJ2-3; 9 bases map to TRBD1. The J segment lost 2 bases and the V segment lost 7 bases, leaving 7 bases of the junction unmatched. This CDR3 region has 14 residues. The germline CDR1 and CDR2 sequences are SQVTM and ANQGSEA.

The chain recombines TRBV7-2 with TRBJ1-3; D is perhaps TRBD1 (6 bases). The CDR3 covers 17 residues. The V end lost 5 bases, the J end lost 0 bases, and 17 bases lay between the germline ends. Germline CDR1 and CDR2: SGHTA and FQGNSA. The CDR3 sequence: CASSRLLQGNSGNTIYF. Here the CDR3 DNA reads TGTGCCAGCAGCCGTCTCCTCCAGGGGAACTCTGGAAACACCATATATTTT.

The chain couples TRBV4-1 to TRBJ2-7; TRBD2 agrees at 10 bases. The CDR3 sequence is 15 residues long. Germline CDR1 is MGHRA and CDR2 is YSYEKL. J was trimmed by 6 bases and V by 2 bases; bases with no gene match: 7. The CDR3 bases are TGCGCCAGCAGCCAACCTACTAGCGGGATAACCGAGCAGTACTTC. Encoded protein: CASSQPTSGITEQYF.

The rearrangement joins TRBV5-1 to TRBJ1-5; 10 nucleotides match TRBD1. Germline V gene lookup returns CDR1 SGHRS and CDR2 YFSETQ. The CDR3 totals 15 residues. V lost 4 bases to trimming and J lost 3 bases; unmatched junction nucleotides: 4. In DNA, the CDR3 is TGCGCCAGCAGCCCGACAGGGGGCAACAATCAGCCCCAGCATTTT. This gives the protein CASSPTGGNNQPQHF.

This chain joins TRBV9 and TRBJ1-1; D is perhaps TRBD1 (6 bases). Germline V gene sequence: CDR1 SGDLS, CDR2 YYNGEE. The V end was cut by 3 bases, the J end by 4 bases, with 16 bases between. The CDR3 consists of 15 residues. In nucleotides, the CDR3 is TGTGCCAGCAGCGCAGGGGTACCGGGGAGCACTGAAGCTTTCTTT. Its translation: CASSAGVPGSTEAFF.

V and J are TRBV24-1 and TRBJ2-2; no clear D gene. The CDR3 spans 16 residues. V was trimmed by 3 bases and J by 8 bases, leaving 18 bases between them. Germline V CDR1 and CDR2: KGHDR, SFDVKD. The CDR3 DNA is TGTGCCACCAGTGATGGTCGGTTAGCTACGAAAGGGGAGCTGTTTTTT. Protein: CATSDGRLATKGELFF.